The 24 T cell receptor beta chains listed next were all sequenced from one sample in a study of breast tumors, draining lymph nodes, adjacent tissues. The lymph nodes were axillary draining lymph nodes from breast cancer patients. TCRdb processed the multiplex PCR reads anew with MiXCR; each CDR3 protein has one entry. This sample has roughly 130,000 distinct CDR3 sequences, with nearly 20% found just once. The sequencing input was axillary lymph node tissue. The source is a female donor with breast cancer. Some clones in this sample may be carry-over from other donors' samples.

This clonotype was observed many times. CDR3 region: CASSLVSIAETQYF. As DNA, the CDR3 is TGTGCCAGCAGCTTAGTTTCGATTGCAGAGACCCAGTACTTC. This chain joins TRBV7-9 and TRBJ2-5; D is undetermined. Germline V gene data show CDR1 as SEHNR and CDR2 as FQNEAQ (reference sequence). This CDR3 spans 14 amino acids. Trimming shortened V by 1 base and J by 4 bases, and 10 bases separated the two germline ends.

This clonotype was seen repeatedly, ten times or more. J is TRBJ2-7 and V is TRBV2; possible D gene TRBD1, 5 bases. Germline V gene data show CDR1 as SNHLY and CDR2 as FYNNEI. V lost 1 base and J lost 9, with 13 bases in between. The CDR3 sequence is 13 residues long. The CDR3 is CASSEEGQLGQYF. The DNA of the CDR3 is TGTGCCAGCAGTGAAGAGGGGCAGTTGGGGCAGTACTTC.

A word on this clonotype: A much larger clone differs by one base, so this may be a read error. The V gene is TRBV7-3, the J gene TRBJ2-3; D is perhaps TRBD1 (5 bases). Per germline, CDR1 SGHTA and CDR2 FQGTGA. The CDR3 extends over 16 amino acids. The DNA of the CDR3 is TGTGCCAGCAGCGAAACCCCACAGGTTTTGGCAGATACGCGGTATTTT. As protein: CASSETPQVLADTRYF.

This clonotype was seen a few times. The rearrangement links TRBV19 to TRBJ2-3, with 14 bases matching TRBD2. V dropped 5 bases and J dropped 6; count of bases not matched to a gene: 1. The CDR3 runs to 14 residues. CDR1 is LNHDA, CDR2 SQIVND, per germline (reference sequence). The chain's CDR3 is CASSGTSGSDTQYF. CDR3 nucleotide sequence: TGTGCCAGTAGTGGGACTAGCGGGAGTGATACGCAGTATTTT.

This clonotype was detected many times. The chain joins TRBV10-1 to TRBJ1-3; the match to TRBD1 covers 8 bases. CDR1 is WNHNN, CDR2 SYGVQD, per germline (reference sequence). CDR3 size: 14 residues. V was clipped by 3 bases and J by 2 bases; unmatched bases: 0. CDR3 amino acids: CASSDRGPGNTIYF. CDR3 DNA sequence: TGCGCCAGCAGTGACAGGGGGCCTGGAAACACCATATATTTT.

This clonotype was observed many times. The rearrangement uses TRBV5-1 and TRBJ2-5; D remains unclear. This CDR3 spans 14 amino acids. The V gene lost 0 bases and the J gene lost 4 bases, with 10 bases spanning the gap. Germline loops: CDR1 SGHRS, CDR2 YFSETQ. The chain's CDR3 is CASSLGDNGETQYF. CDR3 bases: TGCGCCAGCAGCTTGGGAGATAATGGAGAGACCCAGTACTTC. Using reference TRBV5-1 and TRBJ2-5 for the parts outside the CDR3, the full variable domain is KAGVTQTPRYLIKTRGQQVTLSCSPISGHRSVSWYQQTPGQGLQFLFEYFSETQRNKGNFPGRFSGRQFSNSRSEMNVSTLELGDSALYLCASSLGDNGETQYFGPGTRLLVL.

The chain has TRBV14 and TRBJ2-2; D perhaps matches TRBD1 (6 bases). CDR3 length: 18 residues. The germline V gene has CDR1 SGHDN and CDR2 FVKESK. The V and J ends lost 0 bases and 2 bases respectively, with 16 bases between them. The CDR3 spells CASSQDAYYRENTGELFF. DNA of the CDR3: TGTGCCAGCAGCCAAGATGCGTACTACAGGGAAAACACCGGGGAGCTGTTTTTT.

There are many counts of this clonotype. The rearrangement links TRBV10-1 to TRBJ1-2; 7 nucleotides align to TRBD1. V shed 6 bases and J 7 bases; nucleotides not matched to a gene: 8. The CDR3 contains 13 residues. The germline CDR1 and CDR2 sequences are WNHNN and SYGVQD (reference sequence). The CDR3 region is CASSATGRGGYTF. The CDR3 bases are TGCGCCAGCAGCGCGACAGGGAGGGGTGGCTACACCTTC.

In this sample, this clonotype turned up many times. The chain joins TRBV4-1 to TRBJ2-7, with D possibly TRBD2 on 6 matching bases. Germline V gene sequence: CDR1 MGHRA, CDR2 YSYEKL. CDR3 length equals 16 residues. V dropped 0 bases and J dropped 2 bases, with 14 bases sitting between them. Here the CDR3 reads CASSQDTRGLTYEQYF. The CDR3 DNA follows: TGCGCCAGCAGCCAAGATACCCGGGGACTCACCTACGAGCAGTACTTC.

Many counts were recorded for this clonotype. The chain carries TRBV6-5 and TRBJ2-6; maybe TRBD1 (5 bases). The CDR3 contains 15 residues. V was pared by 6 bases and J by 0 bases, with 9 bases between. Per the germline V gene, CDR1 is MNHEY and CDR2 is SVGAGI. CDR3 sequence reads: CASRARVSGANVLTF. The CDR3 DNA is TGTGCCAGCAGGGCCAGGGTCTCTGGGGCCAACGTCCTGACTTTC.

A word on this clonotype: A much larger clone differs from this one at a single base, so this may be a read error. J is TRBJ2-3 and V is TRBV20-1, with 12 positions matching TRBD2. The CDR3 has 15 amino acids. The V gene's germline CDR1 is DFQATT and CDR2 SNEGSKA (reference sequence). CDR3 in amino acids: CSAPLTSGSADAQYF. The CDR3 bases are TGCAGTGCGCCATTGACTAGCGGGAGTGCAGATGCGCAGTATTTT.

Notes on this clonotype: A read error may explain this, as a much larger clone is one base away. The rearrangement uses TRBV5-1 and TRBJ1-3; D gene uncertain. The CDR3 length is 15 residues. Germline assignment: CDR1 SGHRS and CDR2 YFSETQ. V was clipped by 1 base and J by 0 bases, with 8 bases between them. CDR3: CASSLNTSSGNTIYF. The CDR3, as DNA: TGCGCCAGCAGCTTGAACACAAGCTCTGGAAACACCATATATTTT. Full variable domain (outside the CDR3, taken from reference TRBV5-1 and TRBJ1-3): KAGVTQTPRYLIKTRGQQVTLSCSPISGHRSVSWYQQTPGQGLQFLFEYFSETQRNKGNFPGRFSGRQFSNSRSEMNVSTLELGDSALYLCASSLNTSSGNTIYFGEGSWLTVV.

Of note for this clonotype: A read error may be the cause here, since a much bigger clone is one base away. The V gene is TRBV15, the J gene TRBJ1-5; D is unresolved. This CDR3 region has 16 residues. CDR1 is LNHNV, CDR2 YYDKDF, per germline (reference sequence). The CDR3 sequence is CATSRGGSRGNPPQHF. CDR3 DNA sequence: TGTGCCACCAGCAGAGGAGGAAGCCGGGGAAATCCGCCCCAGCATTTT.

The table lists this clonotype with a count of one. A junction end diverges from the germline sequence, so it may reflect a read error. The chain carries TRBV24-1 and TRBJ1-2, with D unresolved. Germline V CDR1 and CDR2: KGHDR, SFDVKD. CDR3 length: 12 amino acids. CDR3 amino acids: CATSEATYGCTF. The CDR3 region has the DNA TGTGCCACCAGTGAGGCAACCTATGGCTGCACCTTT.

Remarks on this clonotype: This may arise from a read error, as a much more abundant clone is one base away. V gene TRBV25-1 combines with J gene TRBJ1-3; D ambiguous. Germline V gene lookup returns CDR1 MGHDK and CDR2 SYGVNS. Trimming cost V 6 bases and J 4 bases, with 13 bases left between them. The CDR3 is 14 residues long. The CDR3: CASRDDVAGNTIYF. CDR3 coding DNA: TGTGCCAGCAGGGATGACGTTGCAGGAAACACCATATATTTT. Full variable domain (rest looked up from reference TRBV25-1 and TRBJ1-3): EADIYQTPRYLVIGTGKKITLECSQTMGHDKMYWYQQDPGMELHLIHYSYGVNSTEKGDLSSESTVSRIRTEHFPLTLESARPSHTSQYLCASRDDVAGNTIYFGEGSWLTVV.

As for this clonotype: Mismatch with germline at one junction end may stem from a read error. V and J are TRBV27 and TRBJ2-2; maybe TRBD2 (6 bases). The length of the CDR3 is 17 residues. Germline V gives CDR1 MNHEY, CDR2 SMNVEV (reference sequence). In nucleotides, the CDR3 is TGTACCAGCAACTTAAGGGGAGGAAGTGGAACAACCGGGGAGCTGTTTTTT. It specifies CTSNLRGGSGTTGELFF.

Note on this clonotype: Possible read error: a much larger clone is one base away. The chain uses TRBV19 and TRBJ2-1; 7 positions match TRBD1. This CDR3 is 15 amino acids long. J lost 9 bases, V lost 2 bases, and 10 bases had no gene match. Germline V gene sequence: CDR1 LNHDA, CDR2 SQIVND (reference sequence). CDR3 coding DNA: TGTGCCAGTAGTATATCGGGCGAGGGGGCTCGTGAGCAGTTCTTC. It translates to CASSISGEGAREQFF.

In this sample, this clonotype turned up many times. The chain combines TRBV2 with TRBJ2-3; D call uncertain. Trimming cost V 5 bases and J 5 bases, with 8 bases left between them. The CDR3 totals 12 residues. Germline CDR1 and CDR2: SNHLY and FYNNEI. The CDR3 protein is CASSIGVDTQYF. CDR3 bases: TGTGCCAGCAGTATAGGAGTAGATACGCAGTATTTT.

This clonotype was counted at least ten times. The V call is TRBV11-2, the J call TRBJ2-3, with D uncertain. Trimming took off 1 base at V and 5 bases at J, with 1 base between the two ends. CDR3 size: 11 residues. From germline, CDR1 is SGHAT and CDR2 FQNNGV. The CDR3 sequence: CASSLVDTQYF. DNA for the CDR3: TGTGCCAGCAGCTTAGTAGATACGCAGTATTTT.

This clonotype was seen ten or more times. The chain joins TRBV10-1 to TRBJ2-1; no clear D gene. V gave up 6 bases and J gave up 9 bases, with 12 bases separating them. This CDR3 has 12 residues. Germline V gene data show CDR1 as WNHNN and CDR2 as SYGVQD (reference sequence). The CDR3 bases are TGCGCCAGCAGCGCCAGAGTTGGTGAGCAGTTCTTC. This gives the protein CASSARVGEQFF.

This clonotype was detected ten times or more. The chain joins TRBV25-1 to TRBJ2-5; the D gene is possibly TRBD2 (6 bases). CDR1 MGHDK and CDR2 SYGVNS come from the germline V gene. The CDR3 spans 16 residues. Trimming left V 3 bases short and J 0 bases short, with 14 bases between. The CDR3, as DNA: TGTGCCAGCAGTGACGGGCGGGGTACGGACCAAGAGACCCAGTACTTC. Translation gives CASSDGRGTDQETQYF.

This clonotype has a count of ten or more. The chain employs TRBV5-6 and TRBJ1-3; D not resolved. The CDR3 is made up of 14 amino acids. CDR1 and CDR2 from the germline V gene are SGHDT and YYEEEE. V was shortened by 4 bases and J by 1 base, with 9 bases between the two germline ends. CDR3 protein: CASSKRRSGNTIYF. The CDR3, as DNA: TGTGCCAGCAGCAAGAGGAGGTCTGGAAACACCATATATTTT. Combining the CDR3 with reference TRBV5-6 and TRBJ1-3 gives the whole variable domain DAGVTQSPTHLIKTRGQQVTLRCSPKSGHDTVSWYQQALGQGPQFIFQYYEEEERQRGNFPDRFSGHQFPNYSSELNVNALLLGDSALYLCASSKRRSGNTIYFGEGSWLTVV.

This clonotype was detected ten times or more. The chain links TRBV5-1 to TRBJ2-5, with D hard to call. This CDR3 contains 13 residues. V dropped 1 base and J dropped 2 bases, with 6 bases sitting between them. The germline V gene encodes CDR1 SGHRS and CDR2 YFSETQ. The CDR3 sequence: CASSLRVQETQYF. The CDR3, as DNA: TGCGCCAGCAGCTTGAGGGTTCAAGAGACCCAGTACTTC.

Ten or more counts support this clonotype. The gene calls are TRBV12-3 or TRBV12-4 and TRBJ2-7; D ambiguous. Trimming pared 6 bases from V and 0 bases from J, leaving 9 bases between. This CDR3 has 13 amino acids. The CDR3 region has the DNA TGTGCCAGCAGCCTCCGCCCCTCCTACGAGCAGTACTTC. Its protein is CASSLRPSYEQYF.